One and the same sample provided the 22 T cell receptor beta chains below, sequenced in a study of CD4 T cells in relation to SARS-CoV-2 and coronaviruses. Sequenced by immunoSEQ multiplex PCR; TCRdb stores in-frame clones only, minus some. The table includes about 26,000 clones, more than 65% detected once. For these receptors, no antigen is known. The unexposed donors gave CD4+ T cells in about 2011-2018, prior to COVID-19. The cells were cultured for 9 to 11 days before CD4+ T cells were isolated. The sequenced sample was CD4+ T cells from PBMCs, cultured in vitro. These receptors all stem from a human donor in good health.

The chain is built from TRBV9 and TRBJ2-5; D may be TRBD1 or TRBD2 (5 bases each). CDR3 length equals 15 residues. V dropped 5 bases and J dropped 7 bases, with 21 bases sitting between them. Per germline, CDR1 SGDLS and CDR2 YYNGEE. This CDR3 reads CASSLSGDPEGTQYF. For the CDR3, the DNA is TGTGCCAGCAGTCTGAGTGGGGACCCCGAGGGGACCCAGTACTTC.

This chain joins TRBV20-1 and TRBJ1-1; D possibly corresponds to TRBD1 (5 bases). CDR1 and CDR2 (germline): DFQATT, SNEGSKA (reference sequence). V shed 5 bases and J shed 1 base, with 5 bases lying between them. The CDR3 is 11 amino acids. CDR3: CSAGQNTEAFF. For the CDR3, the DNA is TGCAGTGCTGGACAGAACACTGAAGCTTTCTTT.

The rearrangement uses TRBV4-2 and TRBJ2-7, with 9 bases matching TRBD1. J gave up 5 bases and V 1 base, and 9 bases lay outside the gene matches. The CDR3 is made up of 16 amino acids. Germline CDR1 and CDR2: LGHNA and YNFKEQ. Here the CDR3 DNA reads TGTGCCAGCAGCCAAGGACCCGGGACAGGGATCAACGAGCAGTACTTC. Residues: CASSQGPGTGINEQYF.

The chain has TRBV7-9 and TRBJ2-1, with D perhaps matching TRBD2 (6 bases). This CDR3 has 15 residues. The germline V gene has CDR1 SEHNR and CDR2 FQNEAQ (reference sequence). V lost 2 bases, J lost 7 bases, and 15 bases lay in between. The CDR3 reads CASSLWGDTGNEQFF. The CDR3 DNA follows: TGTGCCAGCAGCTTATGGGGGGATACGGGAAATGAGCAGTTCTTC.

The chain combines TRBV18 with TRBJ2-5; D not certain. The CDR3 runs to 14 residues. Trimming removed 0 bases at V and 1 base at J, with 6 bases between. CDR1 and CDR2 (germline): KGHSH, LQKENI. The CDR3 region is CASSPPGTQETQYF. The CDR3, as DNA: TGTGCCAGCTCACCACCGGGCACCCAAGAGACCCAGTACTTC.

The rearrangement links TRBV6-5 to TRBJ2-3; 12 nucleotides match TRBD2. Germline trimming cut 4 bases from V and 14 bases from J; bases unmatched to any gene: 16. CDR3 length: 16 amino acids. Germline V gene data show CDR1 as MNHEY and CDR2 as SVGAGI. CDR3 coding DNA: TGTGCCAGCAGTTTTTCGGGCGGTGCTAGCGGGGGGGCTGTGTATTTT. Translating it yields CASSFSGGASGGAVYF.

The V and J genes are TRBV6-1 and TRBJ1-1, with D hard to call. This CDR3 region has 15 residues. Germline V gene sequence: CDR1 MNHNS, CDR2 SASEGT. The V and J ends lost 2 bases and 1 base respectively, with 11 bases between them. In nucleotides, the CDR3 is TGTGCCAGCAGTGAAAGGCTGCAGAGGAACACTGAAGCTTTCTTT. Translated, it gives CASSERLQRNTEAFF.

The chain has TRBV29-1 and TRBJ1-3; D may be TRBD1 (6 bases). Deletions cut 1 base from V and 3 bases from J, with 10 bases between. The V gene's germline CDR1 is SQVTM and CDR2 ANQGSEA. The CDR3 length is 14 residues. The CDR3 loop is CSVEAPTGGNTIYF. The CDR3 DNA reads as TGCAGCGTTGAAGCCCCGACAGGTGGAAACACCATATATTTT.

The chain links TRBV5-6 to TRBJ2-7; the match to TRBD2 covers 9 bases. With V trimmed by 7 bases and J by 5 bases, 10 bases remained unmatched. The CDR3 covers 14 residues. Per the germline V gene, CDR1 is SGHDT and CDR2 is YYEEEE. The chain's CDR3 is CASQNPGLADEQYF. CDR3 sequence (DNA): TGTGCCAGCCAGAACCCGGGACTAGCAGACGAGCAGTACTTC. Together with reference TRBV5-6 and TRBJ2-7, the CDR3 gives the full variable domain: DAGVTQSPTHLIKTRGQQVTLRCSPKSGHDTVSWYQQALGQGPQFIFQYYEEEERQRGNFPDRFSGHQFPNYSSELNVNALLLGDSALYLCASQNPGLADEQYFGPGTRLTVT.

The rearrangement joins TRBV4-3 to TRBJ1-5, with D possibly matching TRBD1 (6 bases). With 0 bases removed from V and 1 base from J, the gap between germline ends came to 10 bases. The CDR3 has 16 amino acids. Germline CDR1 is LGHNA and CDR2 is YSLEER. The CDR3: CASSQDHRVSNQPQHF. As DNA, the CDR3 is TGCGCCAGCAGCCAAGATCACAGGGTCAGCAATCAGCCCCAGCATTTT.

The chain recombines TRBV5-4 with TRBJ2-3, with D hard to call. V lost 3 bases to trimming and J lost 8 bases, with 7 bases between them. This CDR3 contains 11 residues. In germline, CDR1 is SGHNT, CDR2 YYREEE (reference sequence). This CDR3 is CASSSEVTQYF. In nucleotides, the CDR3 is TGTGCCAGCAGCTCAGAGGTTACGCAGTATTTT.

V gene TRBV6-5 combines with J gene TRBJ1-5; D is possibly TRBD1 (6 bases). Germline V gene lookup returns CDR1 MNHEY and CDR2 SVGAGI. This CDR3 is built from 13 residues. V was shortened by 7 bases and J by 1 base, with 8 bases between the two germline ends. CDR3 bases: TGTGCCAGCATTCAGGGGAGCAATCAGCCCCAGCATTTT. It is translated as CASIQGSNQPQHF.

The chain joins TRBV19 to TRBJ2-5, with TRBD1 matching 9 bases. Germline-derived CDR1 and CDR2 are LNHDA and SQIVND (reference sequence). This CDR3 spans 14 amino acids. V lost 5 bases, J lost 5 bases, and 6 bases stayed unmatched. CDR3 residues: CASSSLTGGETQYF. The CDR3 DNA follows: TGTGCCAGTAGTTCATTGACAGGGGGGGAGACCCAGTACTTC.

This sequence joins TRBV5-6 and TRBJ2-5; D is uncertain. The V end lost 2 bases, the J end lost 5 bases, and 13 bases lay between the germline ends. The CDR3 consists of 14 residues. Germline CDR1 SGHDT, CDR2 YYEEEE. The CDR3 DNA is TGTGCCAGCAGCTTTCGGCAGGTCGGGGAGACCCAGTACTTC. Amino acids: CASSFRQVGETQYF. The variable domain in full, completed from reference TRBV5-6 and TRBJ2-5, reads DAGVTQSPTHLIKTRGQQVTLRCSPKSGHDTVSWYQQALGQGPQFIFQYYEEEERQRGNFPDRFSGHQFPNYSSELNVNALLLGDSALYLCASSFRQVGETQYFGPGTRLLVL.

This clone was found a few times. CDR3 sequence (DNA): TGTGCCAGCAGTTTATCGTCTCCCGGCAGGGGGCTCCCTGGCCGGGAGCTGTTTTTT. Encoded protein: CASSLSSPGRGLPGRELFF. This chain connects TRBV27 to TRBJ2-2; 8 nucleotides match TRBD1. Germline V CDR1 and CDR2: MNHEY, SMNVEV (reference sequence). The CDR3 runs 19 residues. V shed 0 bases, J shed 9 bases, and the junction held 18 bases outside the gene matches.

The gene calls are TRBV5-1 and TRBJ1-1; 8 nucleotides line up with TRBD1. This CDR3 contains 16 residues. Germline V gene data show CDR1 as SGHRS and CDR2 as YFSETQ. V was clipped by 0 bases and J by 1 base; unmatched bases: 5. CDR3: CASSLDTQGGNTEAFF. The DNA for the CDR3 is TGCGCCAGCAGCTTGGACACACAGGGGGGGAACACTGAAGCTTTCTTT.

Only one count was recorded for this clone. The chain links TRBV7-9 to TRBJ2-3, with 7 bases identical to TRBD2. V was clipped by 5 bases and J by 2 bases; unmatched bases: 4. The CDR3 is 14 amino acids. The germline gives CDR1 SEHNR, CDR2 FQNEAQ (reference sequence). The CDR3 here is CASSVTSVTDTQYF. The CDR3 DNA is TGTGCCAGCAGCGTAACTAGCGTCACAGATACGCAGTATTTT.

J is TRBJ1-4 and V is TRBV7-2, with D maybe TRBD1 (5 bases). The ends were cut back, 1 base at V and 4 bases at J, with 7 bases in the middle. Germline V gives CDR1 SGHTA, CDR2 FQGNSA. The CDR3 has 14 residues. CDR3 amino acids: CASSLGQFNEKLFF. The DNA for the CDR3 is TGTGCCAGCAGCTTAGGACAGTTTAATGAAAAACTGTTTTTT. Full variable domain (rest looked up from reference TRBV7-2 and TRBJ1-4): GAGVSQSPSNKVTEKGKDVELRCDPISGHTALYWYRQSLGQGLEFLIYFQGNSAPDKSGLPSDRFSAERTGGSVSTLTIQRTQQEDSAVYLCASSLGQFNEKLFFGSGTQLSVL.

Concerning this clone itself: The identical CDR3 is also encoded by other nucleotide sequences in the sample. The gene calls are TRBV18 and TRBJ1-1; 8 nucleotides match TRBD1. Looked up from germline, CDR1 is KGHSH and CDR2 is LQKENI. The CDR3 is made up of 13 amino acids. Germline trimming cut 3 bases from V and 4 bases from J; bases unmatched to any gene: 1. Written as DNA, the CDR3 is TGTGCCAGCTCACCTACAGGGGGCACTGAAGCTTTCTTT. It is translated as CASSPTGGTEAFF.

V usage is TRBV7-9 and J usage is TRBJ1-1; D not certain. Trimming took off 5 bases at V and 5 bases at J, with 15 bases between the two ends. The CDR3 runs to 14 residues. Germline CDR1 and CDR2: SEHNR and FQNEAQ (reference sequence). DNA of the CDR3: TGTGCCAGCAGCAAAGGAGGCGGGAATACTGAAGCTTTCTTT. This codes for CASSKGGGNTEAFF.

The chain carries TRBV10-3 and TRBJ2-7, with D tentatively TRBD2 (7 bases). Deletions cut 0 bases from V and 3 bases from J, with 12 bases between. This CDR3 comprises 15 residues. Looked up from germline, CDR1 is ENHRY and CDR2 is SYGVKD. CDR3 sequence reads: CAISESRGGLYEQYF. The CDR3 DNA reads as TGTGCCATCAGTGAGTCTAGGGGGGGGCTCTACGAGCAGTACTTC.

The chain uses TRBV11-3 and TRBJ2-1, with 12 bases lining up with TRBD1. Per the germline V gene, CDR1 is SGHNT and CDR2 is YENEEA. V dropped 4 bases and J dropped 0; count of bases not matched to a gene: 10. CDR3 length: 19 residues. The CDR3 bases are TGTGCCAGCAGCTCGGGACAGGGGGCGGAATCGAGCTCCTACAATGAGCAGTTCTTC. Residues: CASSSGQGAESSSYNEQFF.